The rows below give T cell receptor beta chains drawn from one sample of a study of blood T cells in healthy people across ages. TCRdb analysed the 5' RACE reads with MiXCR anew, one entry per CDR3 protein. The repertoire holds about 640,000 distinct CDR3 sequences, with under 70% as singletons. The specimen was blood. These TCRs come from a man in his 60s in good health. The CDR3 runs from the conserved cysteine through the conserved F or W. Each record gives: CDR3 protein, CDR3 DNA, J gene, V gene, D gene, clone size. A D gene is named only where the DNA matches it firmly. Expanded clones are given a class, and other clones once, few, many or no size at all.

CASSQHSGQGAYGANVLTF,TGCGCCAGCAGCCAACACTCGGGACAGGGGGCCTATGGGGCCAACGTCCTGACTTTC,TRBJ2-6,TRBV4-1,TRBD1,-
CAISKDSTLLNEQFF,TGTGCCATCAGTAAGGACAGTACCCTCCTAAATGAGCAGTTCTTC,TRBJ2-1,TRBV10-3,-,few
CAIWAGGQKDTQYF,TGTGCCATCTGGGCGGGGGGACAGAAAGATACGCAGTATTTT,TRBJ2-3,TRBV10-3,-,-
CSASLMGGTYNEQYF,TGCAGTGCTAGTCTAATGGGGGGGACCTACAATGAGCAGTACTTC,TRBJ2-7,TRBV20-1,TRBD2,-
CASSFKDNYGYTF,TGCGCCAGCAGCTTCAAGGACAACTATGGCTACACCTTC,TRBJ1-2,TRBV5-1,-,once
CASSLTGHPYEQYF,TGTGCCAGCAGCTTGACGGGACACCCCTACGAGCAGTACTTC,TRBJ2-7,TRBV12-3/TRBV12-4,-,-
CASSPGPLYNEQYF,TGTGCCAGCAGCCCGGGACCTCTTTACAATGAGCAGTACTTC,TRBJ2-7,TRBV7-6,-,-
CASSESDYPGTQYF,TGTGCCAGCAGTGAATCTGACTACCCGGGGACCCAGTACTTC,TRBJ2-5,TRBV25-1,-,few
CASSLRSQETQYF,TGTGCCAGCAGTTTGCGTAGCCAAGAGACCCAGTACTTC,TRBJ2-5,TRBV12-3/TRBV12-4,-,-
CASSSSGVAKNIQYF,TGTGCCAGCAGTTCCAGCGGGGTAGCCAAAAACATTCAGTACTTC,TRBJ2-4,TRBV2,TRBD2,-
CSARTGVTEAFF,TGCAGTGCTCGGACAGGGGTTACTGAAGCTTTCTTT,TRBJ1-1,TRBV20-1,TRBD1,once
CASSDLAGPYNEQFF,TGTGCCAGCAGCGATCTAGCGGGGCCCTACAATGAGCAGTTCTTC,TRBJ2-1,TRBV7-2,TRBD2,-
CATSRDPTLAVEQFF,TGTGCCACCAGCAGAGATCCTACTTTAGCGGTAGAGCAGTTCTTC,TRBJ2-1,TRBV15,-,-
CASSPAPGQREKLFF,TGCGCCAGCAGCCCGGCCCCGGGACAAAGGGAAAAACTGTTTTTT,TRBJ1-4,TRBV5-1,-,-
CASSNGGVEANYGYTF,TGTGCCAGCAGCAACGGGGGGGTGGAAGCTAACTATGGCTACACCTTC,TRBJ1-2,TRBV6-5,-,-
CASSLATSNYGYTF,TGTGCCAGCAGCTTAGCCACTTCTAACTATGGCTACACCTTC,TRBJ1-2,TRBV11-2,-,-
CASSLGASGQETQYF,TGTGCCAGCAGCTTAGGGGCTAGCGGACAAGAGACCCAGTACTTC,TRBJ2-5,TRBV7-9,TRBD2,few
CASSLFGFGGPSYEQYF,TGTGCCAGCAGCTTATTCGGATTCGGGGGACCCTCCTACGAGCAGTACTTC,TRBJ2-7,TRBV5-6,-,-
CASSQIETYNEKLFF,TGCGCCAGCAGCCAGATCGAGACCTATAATGAAAAACTGTTTTTT,TRBJ1-4,TRBV4-1,-,few
CAIRGQGSNYGYTF,TGTGCCATCAGGGGACAGGGTAGTAACTATGGCTACACCTTC,TRBJ1-2,TRBV10-3,TRBD1,-
CSVGTGFAEQFF,TGCAGCGTAGGGACAGGGTTCGCTGAGCAGTTCTTC,TRBJ2-1,TRBV29-1,TRBD1,-
CASIVTLREAQYF,TGTGCCAGCATCGTAACGCTCCGTGAGGCCCAGTACTTC,TRBJ2-5,TRBV2,-,-
CASSEEWGSDEQFF,TGTGCCAGCAGTGAAGAGTGGGGGTCCGATGAGCAGTTCTTC,TRBJ2-1,TRBV25-1,-,-
CAISPGAGTYNEQYF,TGTGCCATCAGTCCCGGGGCGGGAACCTACAATGAGCAGTACTTC,TRBJ2-5,TRBV10-3,-,-
CASTTGGWPETQFF,TGTGCCAGCACGACAGGGGGATGGCCTGAGACCCAGTTCTTC,TRBJ2-1,TRBV11-2,TRBD1,-
CASQQGGETQYF,TGTGCCAGCCAACAGGGCGGGGAGACCCAGTACTTC,TRBJ2-5,TRBV2,-,-
CASSPLGGVSETQYF,TGTGCCAGCAGTCCTCTGGGCGGCGTGAGTGAGACCCAGTACTTC,TRBJ2-5,TRBV28,-,-
CATSRVGGPADTQYF,TGTGCCACCAGCAGAGTAGGGGGGCCGGCAGATACGCAGTATTTT,TRBJ2-3,TRBV15,-,-
CASSFGGGAISISEQYF,TGTGCCAGCAGCTTCGGCGGGGGAGCAATCTCCATTAGCGAGCAGTACTTC,TRBJ2-7,TRBV5-4,TRBD2,-
CASSFSRGPGDMEYF,TGTGCCAGCAGTTTTTCGAGGGGCCCTGGGGATATGGAATATTTT,TRBJ2-3,TRBV12-3/TRBV12-4,-,-
CASRRGQADYGYTF,TGTGCCAGCAGAAGGGGACAGGCAGACTATGGCTACACCTTC,TRBJ1-2,TRBV27,TRBD1,-
CASSSTSGTSGANVLTF,TGTGCCAGCAGTTCTACTTCAGGGACCTCTGGGGCCAACGTCCTGACTTTC,TRBJ2-6,TRBV12-3/TRBV12-4,-,-
CASSWAGGDNEQFF,TGCGCCAGCAGCTGGGCAGGGGGTGACAATGAGCAGTTCTTC,TRBJ2-1,TRBV5-1,TRBD1,-